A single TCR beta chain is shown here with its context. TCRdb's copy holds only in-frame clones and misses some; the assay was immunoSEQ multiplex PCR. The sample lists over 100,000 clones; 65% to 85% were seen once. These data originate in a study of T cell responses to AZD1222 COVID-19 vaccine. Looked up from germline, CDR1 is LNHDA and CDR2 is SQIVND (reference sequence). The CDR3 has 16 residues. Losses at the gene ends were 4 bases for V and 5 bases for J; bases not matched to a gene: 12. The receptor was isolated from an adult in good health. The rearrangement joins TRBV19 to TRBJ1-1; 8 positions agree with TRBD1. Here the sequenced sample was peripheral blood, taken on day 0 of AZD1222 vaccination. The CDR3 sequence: CASSTGGQGRRTEAFF. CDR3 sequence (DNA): TGTGCCAGTAGTACAGGGGGCCAGGGGAGGAGAACTGAAGCTTTCTTT.